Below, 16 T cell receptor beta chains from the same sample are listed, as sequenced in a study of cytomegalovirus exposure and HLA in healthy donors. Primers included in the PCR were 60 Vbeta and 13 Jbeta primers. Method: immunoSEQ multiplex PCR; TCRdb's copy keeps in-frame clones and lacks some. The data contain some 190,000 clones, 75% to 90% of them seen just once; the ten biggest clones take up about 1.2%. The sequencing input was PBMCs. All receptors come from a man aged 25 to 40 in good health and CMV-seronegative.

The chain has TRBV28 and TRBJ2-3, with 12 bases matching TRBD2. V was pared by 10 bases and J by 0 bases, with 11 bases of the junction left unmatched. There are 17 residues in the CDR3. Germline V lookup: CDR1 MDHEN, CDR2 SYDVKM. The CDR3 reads CAIRPGTSGFSTDTQYF. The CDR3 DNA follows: TGTGCCATCCGTCCCGGGACTAGCGGGTTTAGCACAGATACGCAGTATTTT.

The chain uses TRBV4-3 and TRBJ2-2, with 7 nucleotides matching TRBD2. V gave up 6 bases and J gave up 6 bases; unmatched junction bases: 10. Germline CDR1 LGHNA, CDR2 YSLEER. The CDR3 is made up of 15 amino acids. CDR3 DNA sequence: TGCGCCAGCAGATCGTGGGGGAGGGGCGCCGGGGAGCTGTTTTTT. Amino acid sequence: CASRSWGRGAGELFF.

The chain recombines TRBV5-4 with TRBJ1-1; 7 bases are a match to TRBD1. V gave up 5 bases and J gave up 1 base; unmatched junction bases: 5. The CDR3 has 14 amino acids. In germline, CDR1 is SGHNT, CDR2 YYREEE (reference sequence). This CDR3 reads CASRRRTGNTEAFF. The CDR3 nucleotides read TGTGCCAGCAGGAGAAGGACAGGGAACACTGAAGCTTTCTTT. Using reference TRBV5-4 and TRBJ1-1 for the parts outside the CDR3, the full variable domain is ETGVTQSPTHLIKTRGQQVTLRCSSQSGHNTVSWYQQALGQGPQFIFQYYREEENGRGNFPPRFSGLQFPNYSSELNVNALELDDSALYLCASRRRTGNTEAFFGQGTRLTVV.

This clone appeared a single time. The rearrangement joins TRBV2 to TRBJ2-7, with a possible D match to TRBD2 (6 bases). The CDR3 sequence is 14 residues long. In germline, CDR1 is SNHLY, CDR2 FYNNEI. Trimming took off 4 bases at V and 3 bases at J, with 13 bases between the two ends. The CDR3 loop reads CASSAGQGGYEQYF. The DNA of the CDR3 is TGTGCCAGCAGTGCGGGGCAGGGAGGCTACGAGCAGTACTTC.

CDR3 sequence: CASSSQVGQNSPLHF. The DNA for the CDR3 is TGCGCCAGCAGCTCCCAGGTGGGACAAAATTCACCCCTCCACTTT. The chain employs TRBV4-1 and TRBJ1-6, with D perhaps TRBD1 (6 bases). From germline, CDR1 is MGHRA and CDR2 YSYEKL. V was pared by 5 bases and J by 7 bases, with 15 bases between. The CDR3 consists of 15 residues.

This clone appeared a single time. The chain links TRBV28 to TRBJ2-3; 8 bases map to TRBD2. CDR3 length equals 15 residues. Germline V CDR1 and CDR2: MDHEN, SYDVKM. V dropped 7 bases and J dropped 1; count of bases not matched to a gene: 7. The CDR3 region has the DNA TGTGCCAGCACCTCCACCGGGAGGGGCACAGATACGCAGTATTTT. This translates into CASTSTGRGTDTQYF.

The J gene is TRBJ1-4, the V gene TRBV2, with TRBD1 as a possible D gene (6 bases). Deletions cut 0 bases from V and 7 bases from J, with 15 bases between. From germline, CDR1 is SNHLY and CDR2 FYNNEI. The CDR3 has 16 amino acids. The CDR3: CASSEALPDRGEKLFF. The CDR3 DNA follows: TGTGCCAGCAGTGAAGCGCTTCCGGACAGAGGTGAAAAACTGTTTTTT. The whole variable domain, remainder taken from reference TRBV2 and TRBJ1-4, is EPEVTQTPSHQVTQMGQEVILRCVPISNHLYFYWYRQILGQKVEFLVSFYNNEISEKSEIFDDQFSVERPDGSNFTLKIRSTKLEDSAMYFCASSEALPDRGEKLFFGSGTQLSVL.

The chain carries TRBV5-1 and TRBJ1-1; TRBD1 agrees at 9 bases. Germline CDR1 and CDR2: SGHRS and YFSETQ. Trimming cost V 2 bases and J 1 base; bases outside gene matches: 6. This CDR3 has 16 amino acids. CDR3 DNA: TGCGCCAGCAGCTTCGGACAGGGGAATGCGAACACTGAAGCTTTCTTT. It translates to CASSFGQGNANTEAFF.

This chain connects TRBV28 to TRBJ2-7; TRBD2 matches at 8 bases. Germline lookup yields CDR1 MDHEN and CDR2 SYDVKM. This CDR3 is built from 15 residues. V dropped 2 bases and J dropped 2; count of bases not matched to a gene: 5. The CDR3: CASSLDSGLAYEQYF. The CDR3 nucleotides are TGTGCCAGCAGTTTAGATTCGGGACTAGCCTACGAGCAGTACTTC. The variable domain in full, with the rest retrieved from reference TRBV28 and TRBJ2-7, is DVKVTQSSRYLVKRTGEKVFLECVQDMDHENMFWYRQDPGLGLRLIYFSYDVKMKEKGDIPEGYSVSREKKERFSLILESASTNQTSMYLCASSLDSGLAYEQYFGPGTRLTVT.

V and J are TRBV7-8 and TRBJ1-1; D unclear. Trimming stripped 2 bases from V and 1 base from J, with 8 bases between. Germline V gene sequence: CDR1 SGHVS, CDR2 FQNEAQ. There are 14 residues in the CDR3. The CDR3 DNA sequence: TGTGCCAGCAGCTTATGGGCGGGGAACACTGAAGCTTTCTTT. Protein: CASSLWAGNTEAFF. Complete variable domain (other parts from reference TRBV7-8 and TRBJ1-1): GAGVSQSPRYKVAKRGQDVALRCDPISGHVSLFWYQQALGQGPEFLTYFQNEAQLDKSGLPSDRFFAERPEGSVSTLKIQRTQQEDSAVYLCASSLWAGNTEAFFGQGTRLTVV.

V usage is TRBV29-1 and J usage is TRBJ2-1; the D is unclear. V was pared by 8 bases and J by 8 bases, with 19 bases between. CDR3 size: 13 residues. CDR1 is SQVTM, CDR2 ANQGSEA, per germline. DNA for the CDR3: TGCAGCCCCCCCACAGTACCTTTCGATGAGCAGTTCTTC. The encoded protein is CSPPTVPFDEQFF.

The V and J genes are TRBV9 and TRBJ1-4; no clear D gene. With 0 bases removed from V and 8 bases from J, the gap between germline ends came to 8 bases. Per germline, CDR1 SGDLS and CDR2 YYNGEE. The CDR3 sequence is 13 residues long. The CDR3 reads CASSVDAREKLFF. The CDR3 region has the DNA TGTGCCAGCAGCGTAGATGCCAGGGAAAAACTGTTTTTT.

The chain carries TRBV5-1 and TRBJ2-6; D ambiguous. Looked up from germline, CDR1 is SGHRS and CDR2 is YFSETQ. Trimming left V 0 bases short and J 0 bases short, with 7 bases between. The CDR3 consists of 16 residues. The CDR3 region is CASSLDRSSGANVLTF. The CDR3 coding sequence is TGCGCCAGCAGCTTGGACAGATCCTCTGGGGCCAACGTCCTGACTTTC. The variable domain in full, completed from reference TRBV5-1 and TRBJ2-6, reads KAGVTQTPRYLIKTRGQQVTLSCSPISGHRSVSWYQQTPGQGLQFLFEYFSETQRNKGNFPGRFSGRQFSNSRSEMNVSTLELGDSALYLCASSLDRSSGANVLTFGAGSRLTVL.

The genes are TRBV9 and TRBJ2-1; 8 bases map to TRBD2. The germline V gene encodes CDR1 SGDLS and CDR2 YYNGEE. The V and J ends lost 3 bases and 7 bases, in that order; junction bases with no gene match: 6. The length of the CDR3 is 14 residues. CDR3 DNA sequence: TGTGCCAGCAGCGGCGGGACTAGAGCAAATGAGCAGTTCTTC. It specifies CASSGGTRANEQFF.

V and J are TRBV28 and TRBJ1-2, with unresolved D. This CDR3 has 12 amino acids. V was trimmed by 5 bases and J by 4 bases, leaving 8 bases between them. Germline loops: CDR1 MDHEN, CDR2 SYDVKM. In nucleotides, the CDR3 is TGTGCCAGCAGTCTGAACAGCTATGGCTACACCTTC. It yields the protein CASSLNSYGYTF.

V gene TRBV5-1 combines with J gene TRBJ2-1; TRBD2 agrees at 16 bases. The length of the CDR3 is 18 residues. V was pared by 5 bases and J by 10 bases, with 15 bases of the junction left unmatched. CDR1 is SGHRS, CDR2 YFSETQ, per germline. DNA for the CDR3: TGCGCCAGCAGAGCTTCACCCGGGACTAGCGGGGGGGGTGGGGAGCAGTTCTTC. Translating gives CASRASPGTSGGGGEQFF. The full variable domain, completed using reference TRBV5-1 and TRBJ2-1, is KAGVTQTPRYLIKTRGQQVTLSCSPISGHRSVSWYQQTPGQGLQFLFEYFSETQRNKGNFPGRFSGRQFSNSRSEMNVSTLELGDSALYLCASRASPGTSGGGGEQFFGPGTRLTVL.